The text below deals with one T cell receptor (beta chain). With 3 bases clipped from V and 3 bases from J, the junction kept 6 bases outside the gene matches. The CDR3 loop spans 16 amino acids. Germline V gene data show CDR1 as SGHDT and CDR2 as YYEEEE. These data belong to a study of blood T cells in healthy people across ages. On the study more broadly: The capture of about one barcoded beta molecule per two T cells was achieved by template switching.

Combining a sample-barcoded 5' primer with a J-beta primer mix, a second PCR ran for about 6 to 12 cycles. TCRdb ran MiXCR on the 5' RACE reads and lists one entry per CDR3 protein. There are fewer than 800,000 distinct CDR3 sequences in the sample; roughly 32% occur only once, and 15% lies in the top ten. Sequencing was performed on blood. The origin of this receptor is an elderly woman in good health. This sequence joins TRBV5-6 and TRBJ1-5; 10 nucleotides align to TRBD1. CDR3 sequence (DNA): TGTGCCAGCAGCTCGGGGACAGGGGCCAACAATCAGCCCCAGCATTTT. Its translation: CASSSGTGANNQPQHF.